This T cell receptor (beta chain) was identified during a study of blood T cell repertoires in COVID-19 (dated by TCRdb to 2020 to 2022). Looking at the study overall: Samples covering the acute and convalescent phases of COVID-19 were provided by collaborators in the United States, Italy and Spain. A freely available public database, intended as a resource for researchers studying the immune response to SARS-CoV-2, is where the repertoires were released. The material from the prospective study consisted of cDNA or gDNA derived from T cells, B-cell-depleted T cells, or PBMCs. Where available, HLA class I and class II types were obtained from metadata supplied by the sample provider rather than from assay-based typing. Subjects who had been exposed to COVID-19, were actively infected with it, or had recovered from it provided the deeply sampled blood TCRbeta repertoires that made up the dataset. Nearly every sample came with metadata listing a de-identified subject ID, COVID-19 status, age in years and sex. Samples were obtained from the ongoing ImmuneRACE study (first 160 participants) and from some 1,300 subjects provided by 6 global collaborators.

TCRbeta CDR3 regions were amplified from genomic DNA by means of the immunoSEQ Assay, a bias-controlled multiplex PCR. As for the original processing: Within the assay, amplification of reference gene primers was used to estimate how many nucleated cells each sample contained. To quantify the absolute abundance of each unique TCRbeta CDR3 rearrangement, sequence reads were collapsed and filtered. For each sample, productive Simpson clonality was calculated as the square root of Simpson's diversity index across productive rearrangements. Entries here come from immuneACCESS through TCRdb and include only in-frame sequences with V and J called. Some clones fail to appear in such tables; in the studies checked, an unresolved V gene covers under half of the shortfall, and the cause of the remainder is unknown. Clone size and the V and J calls come from that table; the DNA yielded D and trimming. This sample has 190,000 or so clones in its table, and 90% of those were observed once. The top ten clonotypes cover 0.5% to 0.75% of the sample.

Collaborating institutions collected whole blood in K2EDTA tubes following their own protocols. For TCRbeta analysis, collaborators shipped samples as frozen whole blood, isolated PBMCs, or DNA extracted from either of those sample types. Worth noting for this clone: The antigen it recognizes is unknown. Per-nucleotide qualities are absent, and no much larger clonotype sits a single base away.

Overall results and qualifications from the work: The quantity of clinical and demographic metadata differed by source and by participant and was supplied without curation.

From the cysteine up to the phenylalanine, the CDR3 has a length of 16 residues. Just the 48-base CDR3 DNA is kept, in frame starting at base 1. Compared with germline, V lacks 4 bases and J lacks 4 bases; bases without a gene match: 12. CDR1 and CDR2 are read off the germline V gene (reference sequence) as SGHNT and YYREEE. The V and J genes are TRBV5-4 and TRBJ1-1; a stretch of 8 junction bases matches TRBD1. The sample comprised peripheral blood. This clonotype was sampled from a man aged 45-60 years with acute or convalescent COVID-19. The nucleotide sequence reads TGTGCCAGCAGCCCGGGGGCAGGGGGCGAGGGCACTGAAGCTTTCTTT. Translation gives CASSPGAGGEGTEAFF.